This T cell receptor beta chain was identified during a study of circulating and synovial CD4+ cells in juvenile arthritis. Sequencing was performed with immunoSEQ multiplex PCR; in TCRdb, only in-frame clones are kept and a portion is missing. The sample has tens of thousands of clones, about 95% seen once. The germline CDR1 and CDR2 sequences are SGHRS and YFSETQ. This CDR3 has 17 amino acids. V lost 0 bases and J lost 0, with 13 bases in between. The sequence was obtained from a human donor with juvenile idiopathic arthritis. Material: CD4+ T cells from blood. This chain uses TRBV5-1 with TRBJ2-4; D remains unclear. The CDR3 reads CASSLGTETLAKNIQYF. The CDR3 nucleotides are TGCGCCAGCAGCTTGGGTACAGAGACATTAGCCAAAAACATTCAGTACTTC.